The sample holds a few counts of the clone carrying this T cell receptor (beta chain). Its antigen is unidentified. These data belong to a study of cytomegalovirus exposure and HLA in healthy donors. Study-wide findings and caveats: Follow-up analysis later connected one missense variant in DCLRE1C with trimming of TCR beta V- and J-genes. Among TCR beta chains, those listed as cytomegalovirus-associated numbered approximately 150.

13 Jbeta primers and 60 Vbeta primers were used for the PCR. TCRdb's table, derived via immunoSEQ multiplex PCR, lists solely in-frame clones and lacks some. The sample has more than 85,000 clones, roughly a tenth seen once. The receptor was isolated from a man aged 50 or older in good health and CMV-seropositive. Sequencing used PBMCs.

The CDR3 DNA follows: TGTGCCAGCAGCTTGGCCAAGGGAGGCGTAGATACGCAGTATTTT. Its translation is CASSLAKGGVDTQYF. This chain connects TRBV5-6 to TRBJ2-3, with a weak D call TRBD2 (6 bases). V lost 0 bases and J lost 5, with 13 bases in between. This CDR3 comprises 15 residues. CDR1 and CDR2 (germline): SGHDT, YYEEEE.